This T cell receptor (beta chain) was documented in a study of T-cell memory formation after mild COVID-19. TCRdb reprocessed the 5' RACE reads with MiXCR, giving one entry per CDR3 protein. The profile shows about half a million distinct CDR3 sequences, roughly 20% of them singletons. The CDR3 length is 15 residues. Germline V CDR1 and CDR2: LGHDT, YNNKEL (reference sequence). V shed 2 bases, J shed 4 bases, and the junction held 7 bases outside the gene matches. This TCR was sampled from an adult woman who had mild COVID-19 (a few samples of this study predate the infection). Cell type and time point are not known. This chain joins TRBV3-1 and TRBJ1-2; TRBD1 agrees at 7 bases. Source material: PBMCs or a T cell subset sorted from them (not recorded which). The CDR3 region is CASSQRQGWGYGYTF. CDR3 DNA: TGTGCCAGCAGCCAAAGACAGGGATGGGGCTATGGCTACACCTTC.